Listed here is a single TCR beta chain. This sample is drawn from a study of blood T cell repertoires in COVID-19. Overall study context: COVID-19 samples, acute and convalescent, were from the United States, Italy and Spain.

Using immunoSEQ multiplex PCR, the repertoire was profiled, and TCRdb retains in-frame clones only, with some absent. The table shows about 310,000 clones, with roughly 90% occurring only once. The CDR3 is 18 residues long. The germline CDR1 and CDR2 sequences are LGHNA and YNFKEQ. V dropped 1 base and J dropped 4 bases, with 22 bases sitting between them. In terms of age and location, participants ranged from about 18 to 89 years and lived in about 25 US areas. Participant reports of clinical history set cohort assignment. Recovered participants had two consecutive negative NP/OP PCR tests, healthcare professional clearance, or symptom resolution.

V usage is TRBV4-2 and J usage is TRBJ1-1; D is perhaps TRBD1 (5 bases). This TCR came from a woman aged 30 to 39 who had recovered from COVID-19. The sample comprised PBMCs or T cells enriched from blood (not recorded which). The CDR3 loop reads CASSQATRRLGGSTEAFF. DNA for the CDR3: TGTGCCAGCAGCCAAGCAACTAGAAGATTGGGGGGGAGCACTGAAGCTTTCTTT.